The rows below give T cell receptor beta chains drawn from one sample of a study of T cell clones after liver transplantation. Repertoires were generated with immunoSEQ multiplex PCR, while TCRdb's copy carries only in-frame clones and drops some. The sample lists about 45,000 clones, about 86% occurring once. Material: CD4+ T cells from blood, obtained 24 months after liver transplant. Receptor source: a human patient who received a liver transplant. The graft donor may have given rise to some T cells. CDR3s include the opening cysteine and the closing phenylalanine or tryptophan. The D gene is left open where the match is weak. Clone size is shown for a subset of rows, as once, few, many or a class of expanded clone.

cdr3_length	v_call	d_call	clone_size	j_call	cdr3_nt	cdr3_aa
12	TRBV5-1	.	.	TRBJ2-7	TGCGCCAGCAGGACAAACCTTGACGAGCAGTACTTC	CASRTNLDEQYF
13	TRBV5-4	.	.	TRBJ1-6	TGTGCCAGCAGCCCGGGACGTAGTTCACCCCTCCACTTT	CASSPGRSSPLHF
13	TRBV5-1	TRBD1	few	TRBJ2-7	TGCGCCAGCTCGAACAGGGGGAACTACGAGCAGTACTTC	CASSNRGNYEQYF
16	TRBV4-2	.	.	TRBJ2-3	TGTGCCAGCAGCCAAGCGCCCGGAAACTATAAAGATACGCAGTATTTT	CASSQAPGNYKDTQYF
14	TRBV7-2	.	.	TRBJ1-4	TGTGCCAGCAGCTTCACCCTGGATAATGAAAAACTGTTTTTT	CASSFTLDNEKLFF
14	TRBV2	TRBD1	.	TRBJ1-5	TGTGCCAGCAGAGGACAGGGGAGCAATCAGCCCCAGCATTTT	CASRGQGSNQPQHF
19	TRBV11-3	TRBD2	.	TRBJ2-1	TGTGCCAGCAGCTTAAATCAAGCTAGCGGGAGGTCGGGGGGCCATGAGCAGTTCTTC	CASSLNQASGRSGGHEQFF
15	TRBV6-5	.	.	TRBJ1-5	TGTGCCAGCAGTGTTTACGGGGGGGCTGGTCAGCCCCAGCATTTT	CASSVYGGAGQPQHF
15	TRBV5-4	TRBD1	once	TRBJ1-2	TGTGCCAGCAGCCCCCCGGACAGGGGAGGGTATGGCTACACCTTC	CASSPPDRGGYGYTF
15	TRBV5-4	TRBD1	.	TRBJ1-6	TGTGCGGGACAAAACAAAGGAAAAGGACAGGGGGACGTCCACTTT	CAGQNKGKGQGDVHF
14	TRBV11-2	.	.	TRBJ1-5	TGTGCCAGCAGCTTAGCACCGGGCAATCAGCCCCAGCATTTT	CASSLAPGNQPQHF
18	TRBV19	.	.	TRBJ2-2	TGTGCCAGTAAATTAAAAGGGCTTGGGTCGGGGAACACCGGGGAGCTGTTTTTT	CASKLKGLGSGNTGELFF
17	TRBV27	TRBD2	.	TRBJ2-7	TGTGCCAGCAGTTCCCCCGGGGGGACGGGGCTCCCCTACGAGCAGTACTTC	CASSSPGGTGLPYEQYF
15	TRBV27	.	.	TRBJ2-2	TGTGCCAGCGGCTACCGGGATGCAAAGACCGGGGAGCTGTTTTTT	CASGYRDAKTGELFF
17	TRBV18	TRBD1	.	TRBJ1-3	TGTGCCAGCTCACGCCTTCAGGGACAGGGTTCTGGAAACACCATATATTTT	CASSRLQGQGSGNTIYF
15	TRBV19	.	.	TRBJ1-3	TGTGCCAGTAATAGGGGCAGTTCCTCTGGAAACACCATATATTTT	CASNRGSSSGNTIYF
14	TRBV7-8	.	.	TRBJ1-5	TGTGCCAGCAGCTTAGCGATGGGAGGTCAGCCCCAGCATTTT	CASSLAMGGQPQHF
23	TRBV28	TRBD1	.	TRBJ2-1	TGTGCCAGCACTAATGACATCTTCAGGGACAGAGTTCCAATAACACCCTCCTACAATGAGCAGTTCTTC	CASTNDIFRDRVPITPSYNEQFF
15	TRBV19	.	.	TRBJ1-5	TGTGCCAGTAGTATGACTACCAGGCAGTATCAGCCCCAGCATTTT	CASSMTTRQYQPQHF
14	TRBV14	.	.	TRBJ2-6	TGTGCCAGCAGCCCGAATCTGGGGGCCAACGTCCTGACTTTC	CASSPNLGANVLTF
15	TRBV5-8	TRBD2	.	TRBJ2-7	TGTGCCAGCAGCTTGGTCGAGGGAGGGTCCTACGAGCAGTACTTC	CASSLVEGGSYEQYF
14	TRBV5-1	.	few	TRBJ2-5	TGCGCCAGCAGCTTGGCGGCAAACCAAGAGACCCAGTACTTC	CASSLAANQETQYF
14	TRBV19	.	.	TRBJ2-2	TGTGCCAGTAAATACCTTGCGAACACCGGGGAGCTGTTTTTT	CASKYLANTGELFF
16	TRBV7-8	TRBD1	few	TRBJ1-5	TGTGCCAGCAGCTTAAGGGCGGGACAGTCGGGTCAGCCCCAGCATTTT	CASSLRAGQSGQPQHF
17	TRBV19	.	.	TRBJ1-4	TGTGCCAGTAAGCGCCTAGCGGGGGGCACAACTAATGAAAAACTGTTTTTT	CASKRLAGGTTNEKLFF
15	TRBV5-6	TRBD2	.	TRBJ2-3	TGTGCCAGCAGCGCACTAGCGACAGGCACAGATACGCAGTATTTT	CASSALATGTDTQYF
14	TRBV6-1	TRBD1	once	TRBJ2-7	TGTGCCAGCAGTGCCGGGACAGGGGGTGACGAGCAGTACTTC	CASSAGTGGDEQYF